The 14 T cell receptor beta chains below all came from one sample that was sequenced in a study of beta chain features in type 1 diabetes. Expressed TCRB transcripts were sequenced because the isolated RNA had all been reverse transcribed beforehand. Method: immunoSEQ multiplex PCR; TCRdb's copy keeps in-frame clones and lacks some. This table has about 320,000 clones, around 15% appearing once. The specimen sequenced was central memory CD4+ T cells from blood. The origin of the receptors is a man aged 25 to 40 in good health.

This clone has just a few counts. The J gene is TRBJ2-7, the V gene TRBV11-1, with D possibly matching TRBD1 (6 bases). In germline, CDR1 is SGHAT, CDR2 FQDESV (reference sequence). Trimming removed 10 bases at V and 5 bases at J, with 12 bases between. CDR3 length equals 11 residues. CDR3 sequence reads: CATPGTNEQYV. The CDR3 DNA sequence: TGTGCCACCCCCGGGACAAACGAGCAGTACGTC.

V usage is TRBV6-6 and J usage is TRBJ2-2; D ambiguous. The CDR3 has 14 residues. Germline V gene sequence: CDR1 MNHNY, CDR2 SVGAGI (reference sequence). V lost 5 bases, J lost 7 bases, and 14 bases lay in between. CDR3 sequence: CASSQELSLGELFF. As DNA, the CDR3 is TGTGCCAGCAGTCAGGAGCTATCGCTCGGGGAGCTGTTTTTT.

This clone appeared a few times. The rearrangement joins TRBV4-1 to TRBJ2-7, with TRBD1 matching 11 bases. Germline CDR1 reads MGHRA; CDR2 reads YSYEKL. V gave up 1 base and J gave up 3 bases; unmatched junction bases: 2. The CDR3 is 15 amino acids. In DNA, the CDR3 is TGCGCCAGCAGCCAAGGGACAGGGGGCAGCTACGAGCAGTACTTC. Amino acid sequence: CASSQGTGGSYEQYF.

This clone was picked up a small number of times. The sample holds other DNA sequences that translate to the same CDR3. The chain uses TRBV11-3 and TRBJ1-2; no firm D call. In germline, CDR1 is SGHNT, CDR2 YENEEA. The V and J ends lost 0 bases and 4 bases respectively, with 12 bases between them. The CDR3 totals 15 residues. The CDR3 DNA is TGTGCCAGCAGCTTAGATAGAGGAACAGTCTATGGCTACACCTTC. This codes for CASSLDRGTVYGYTF.

The chain joins TRBV28 to TRBJ2-3, with no clear D. Germline assignment: CDR1 MDHEN and CDR2 SYDVKM. Trimming took off 7 bases at V and 1 base at J, with 18 bases between the two ends. The CDR3 sequence is 16 residues long. The CDR3 loop is CASTPHTAYGTDTQYF. CDR3 coding DNA: TGTGCCAGCACACCACATACGGCTTATGGCACAGATACGCAGTATTTT.

This clone appeared a few times. The CDR3, as DNA: TGTGCCAGCAGCTTATCGGAGACAGTGCAGTATTTT. Translated, it gives CASSLSETVQYF. This sequence joins TRBV7-2 and TRBJ2-3; possible D gene TRBD1, 5 bases. Trimming pared 2 bases from V and 11 bases from J, leaving 11 bases between. Germline CDR1 reads SGHTA; CDR2 reads FQGNSA. CDR3 size: 12 residues. The full variable domain, in which reference TRBV7-2 and TRBJ2-3 provide the parts outside the CDR3, is GAGVSQSPSNKVTEKGKDVELRCDPISGHTALYWYRQSLGQGLEFLIYFQGNSAPDKSGLPSDRFSAERTGGSVSTLTIQRTQQEDSAVYLCASSLSETVQYFGPGTRLTVL.

The gene calls are TRBV6-5 and TRBJ2-5; D not resolved. This CDR3 is built from 14 residues. Trimming shortened V by 5 bases and J by 3 bases, and 13 bases separated the two germline ends. CDR1 is MNHEY and CDR2 is SVGAGI in the germline V gene. The CDR3 DNA sequence: TGTGCCAGCAGTCAAGACGGATACAAAGAGACCCAGTACTTC. Its protein product is CASSQDGYKETQYF.

This chain joins TRBV7-2 and TRBJ2-3, with a tentative D call TRBD1 (6 bases). The CDR3 is made up of 16 amino acids. Trimming removed 2 bases from V and 4 bases from J, with 16 bases in between. The V gene's germline CDR1 is SGHTA and CDR2 FQGNSA. This chain's CDR3 is CASSLNVGAVADTQYF. The CDR3 nucleotides read TGTGCCAGCAGCTTAAATGTGGGGGCCGTCGCAGATACGCAGTATTTT.

This clone was observed many times. The J gene is TRBJ2-6, the V gene TRBV4-3; D remains unclear. Trimming stripped 9 bases from V and 0 bases from J, with 6 bases between. The CDR3 is 13 residues long. The germline gives CDR1 LGHNA, CDR2 YSLEER. This CDR3 is CASSISGANVLTF. The CDR3 nucleotides read TGCGCCAGTAGTATCTCTGGGGCCAACGTCCTGACTTTC.

This clone was seen ten or more times. The chain recombines TRBV19 with TRBJ2-4; D gene ambiguous. Germline CDR1 LNHDA, CDR2 SQIVND (reference sequence). This CDR3 has 16 residues. V lost 2 bases and J 0 bases, leaving 11 bases between the germline ends. CDR3 residues: CASSILTTLAKNIQYF. For the CDR3, the DNA is TGTGCCAGTAGTATACTCACCACCCTAGCCAAAAACATTCAGTACTTC.

This chain links TRBV9 with TRBJ1-1, with TRBD1 matching 7 bases. This CDR3 comprises 15 residues. Losses at the gene ends were 0 bases for V and 0 bases for J; bases not matched to a gene: 2. Germline assignment: CDR1 SGDLS and CDR2 YYNGEE. The CDR3 reads CASSVGGTVNTEAFF. Written as DNA, the CDR3 is TGTGCCAGCAGCGTAGGTGGGACAGTGAACACTGAAGCTTTCTTT.

In this sample, this clone turned up a few times. The J gene is TRBJ1-2, the V gene TRBV6-1; 8 nucleotides agree with TRBD1. The CDR3 runs to 15 residues. Germline V gene sequence: CDR1 MNHNS, CDR2 SASEGT. J gave up 2 bases and V 3 bases, and 5 bases lay outside the gene matches. CDR3 in amino acids: CASSDGQGPNYGYTF. In DNA, the CDR3 is TGTGCCAGCAGTGACGGACAGGGCCCCAACTATGGCTACACCTTC.

This clone was recorded many times. The chain employs TRBV2 and TRBJ2-7; 10 bases line up with TRBD2. The CDR3 runs to 12 residues. Per the germline V gene, CDR1 is SNHLY and CDR2 is FYNNEI. V shed 8 bases and J 8 bases; nucleotides not matched to a gene: 6. CDR3 coding DNA: TGTGCCAGCGGGGGACTAGCGCAAAAGCAGTACGTC. It codes for CASGGLAQKQYV.

In its sample, this clone was seen a few times. The chain combines TRBV7-9 with TRBJ1-1; D might be TRBD1 (5 bases). The CDR3 extends over 16 amino acids. V lost 5 bases, J lost 5 bases, and 21 bases lay in between. Looked up from germline, CDR1 is SEHNR and CDR2 is FQNEAQ (reference sequence). The DNA of the CDR3 is TGTGCCAGCAGCGTTCGGACAACGTTGAGGAAGACTGAAGCTTTCTTT. It codes for CASSVRTTLRKTEAFF.